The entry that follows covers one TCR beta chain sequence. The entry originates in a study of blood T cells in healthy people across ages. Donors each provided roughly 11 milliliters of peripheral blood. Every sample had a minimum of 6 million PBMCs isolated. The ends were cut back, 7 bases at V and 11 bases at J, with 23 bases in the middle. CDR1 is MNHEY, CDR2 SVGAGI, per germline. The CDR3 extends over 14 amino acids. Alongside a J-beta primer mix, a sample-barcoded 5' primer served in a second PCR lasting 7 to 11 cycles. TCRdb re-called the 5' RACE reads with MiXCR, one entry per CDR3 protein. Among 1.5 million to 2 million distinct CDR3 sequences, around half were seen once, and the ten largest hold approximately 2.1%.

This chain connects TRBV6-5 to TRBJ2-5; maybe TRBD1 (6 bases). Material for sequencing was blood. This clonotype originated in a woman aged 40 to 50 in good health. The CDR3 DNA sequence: TGTGCCAGCAAACAGGGACGGGGTAGGGATGAGCAGTACTTC. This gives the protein CASKQGRGRDEQYF.